The subject of this entry is one TCR beta chain. This specimen comes from a study of blood T cell repertoires in COVID-19. Overall study context: Acute and convalescent COVID-19 specimens originated in the United States, Italy and Spain. Nucleic acid was either cDNA or gDNA, and it came from T cells, B-cell-depleted T cells, or PBMCs.

Under the authors' procedure: Estimated nucleated cell counts came from reference gene primer amplification. Method: immunoSEQ multiplex PCR; TCRdb's copy keeps in-frame clones and lacks some. V and J calls plus clone size are reproduced from that table; the DNA served to infer D and trimming. The sample has 150,000 to 170,000 clones, about 90% seen once. The CDR3 is 18 amino acids. Trimming took 5 bases from V and 4 from J; bases not matched to a gene: 10. The V gene's germline CDR1 is MDHEN and CDR2 SYDVKM. The sequence derives from a man aged 50 to 60 with acute or convalescent COVID-19. The gene calls are TRBV28 and TRBJ2-6; 11 bases fit TRBD2. The sequencing sample was made of peripheral blood. The CDR3 DNA reads as TGTGCCAGCAGTCCCGTCCTAGCGGGGGGCTTGGGGGCCAACGTCCTGACTTTC. Translated: CASSPVLAGGLGANVLTF.